This T cell receptor beta chain is drawn from a study of OX40 agonist ivuxolimab in advanced cancers. Turning to the study itself: Patients receiving dose escalation had hepatocellular carcinoma, melanoma, renal cell or head and neck cancer.

With respect to this clone: Antigen specificity is unknown.

Sequencing was performed with immunoSEQ multiplex PCR; in TCRdb, only in-frame clones are kept and a portion is missing. Of around 70,000 clones listed, 86% are singletons. Regarding the study as a whole: In the expanded peripheral T cells, antigen specificity was never determined. There were also nonresponders showing low normalized T-cell clonal expansion. Clones of CD4+ and CD8+ blood T cells grew by week 6 at doses of 0.1 to 3.0 mg/kg.

This CDR3 has 11 residues. Trimming cost V 4 bases and J 7 bases, with 7 bases left between them. Germline CDR1 is SNHLY and CDR2 is FYNNEI. This rearrangement joins TRBV2 to TRBJ1-2; D is ambiguous. The sequenced sample was CD4+ or CD8+ T cells sorted from blood, obtained in a trial of the OX40 agonist ivuxolimab. The sequence was obtained from an adult with an advanced solid tumor such as melanoma, head and neck, liver or kidney cancer. The CDR3 protein is CASSVGVGYTF. The CDR3 nucleotides read TGTGCCAGCAGTGTGGGAGTTGGCTACACCTTC.